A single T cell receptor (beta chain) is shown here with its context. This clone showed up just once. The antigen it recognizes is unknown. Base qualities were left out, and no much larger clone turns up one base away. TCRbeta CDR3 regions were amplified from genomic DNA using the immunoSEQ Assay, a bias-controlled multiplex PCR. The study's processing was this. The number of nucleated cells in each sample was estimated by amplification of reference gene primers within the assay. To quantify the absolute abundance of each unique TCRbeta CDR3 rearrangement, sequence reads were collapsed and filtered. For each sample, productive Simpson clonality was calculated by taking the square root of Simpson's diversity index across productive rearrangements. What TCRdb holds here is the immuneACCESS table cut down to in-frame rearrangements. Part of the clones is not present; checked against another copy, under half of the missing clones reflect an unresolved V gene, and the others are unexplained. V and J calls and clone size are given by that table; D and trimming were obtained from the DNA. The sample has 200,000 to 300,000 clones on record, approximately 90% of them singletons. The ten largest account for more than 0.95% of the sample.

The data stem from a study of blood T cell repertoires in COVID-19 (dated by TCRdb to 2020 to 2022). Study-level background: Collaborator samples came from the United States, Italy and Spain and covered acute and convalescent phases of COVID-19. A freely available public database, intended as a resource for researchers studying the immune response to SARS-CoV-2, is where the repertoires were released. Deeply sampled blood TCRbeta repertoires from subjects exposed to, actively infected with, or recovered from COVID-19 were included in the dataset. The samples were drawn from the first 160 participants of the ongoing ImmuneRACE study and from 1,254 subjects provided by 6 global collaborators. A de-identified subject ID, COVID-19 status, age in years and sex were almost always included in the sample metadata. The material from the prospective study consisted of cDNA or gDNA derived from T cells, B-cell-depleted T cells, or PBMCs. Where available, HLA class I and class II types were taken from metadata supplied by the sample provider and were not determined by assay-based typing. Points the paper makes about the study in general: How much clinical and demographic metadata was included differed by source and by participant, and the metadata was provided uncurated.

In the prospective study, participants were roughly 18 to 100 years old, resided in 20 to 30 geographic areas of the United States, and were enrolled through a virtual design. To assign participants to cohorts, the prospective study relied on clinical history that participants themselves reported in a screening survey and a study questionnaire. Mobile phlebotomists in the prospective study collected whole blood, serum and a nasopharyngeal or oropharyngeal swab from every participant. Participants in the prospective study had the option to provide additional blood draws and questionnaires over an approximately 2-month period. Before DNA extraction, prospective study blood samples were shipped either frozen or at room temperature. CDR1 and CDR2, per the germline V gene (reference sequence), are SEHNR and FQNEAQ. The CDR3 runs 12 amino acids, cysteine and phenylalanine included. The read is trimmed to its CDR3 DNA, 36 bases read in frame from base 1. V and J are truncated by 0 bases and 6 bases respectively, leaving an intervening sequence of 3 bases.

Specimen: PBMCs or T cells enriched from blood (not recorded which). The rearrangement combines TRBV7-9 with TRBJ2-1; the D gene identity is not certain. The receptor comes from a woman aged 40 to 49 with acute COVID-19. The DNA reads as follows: TGTGCCAGCAGCTTAGCCCTCAATGAGCAGTTCTTC. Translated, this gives CASSLALNEQFF.